This T cell receptor (beta chain) was recovered during a study of CD4+ T cells in melanoma. Sequencing was performed with immunoSEQ multiplex PCR; in TCRdb, only in-frame clones are kept and a portion is missing. Its listing shows 70 to 95 clones. The specimen sequenced was cells sorted by PD-1 expression. These receptors were taken from a human donor with melanoma.

There are a few counts of this clone. The DNA of the CDR3 is TGCGCCAGCAGCCAGGACATTTTCACAGATACGCAGTATTTT. Translated, it gives CASSQDIFTDTQYF. The rearrangement uses TRBV5-1 and TRBJ2-3; D may be TRBD1 (5 bases). This CDR3 contains 14 residues. The ends were cut back, 4 bases at V and 2 bases at J, with 11 bases in the middle. Germline CDR1 is SGHRS and CDR2 is YFSETQ.